This TCR beta chain was identified during a study of OX40 agonist ivuxolimab in advanced cancers. TCRdb keeps only in-frame clones here, not all; method: immunoSEQ multiplex PCR. The table lists under 90,000 clones, 75% to 90% of them singletons. Exclusion of a patient followed from autoimmune disease history or systemic immunosuppression. The CDR3 spans 14 residues. Germline lookup yields CDR1 SGHVS and CDR2 FQNEAQ. After removal of 3 bases from V and 3 bases from J, the junction contained 3 bases not matched to a gene. The chain carries TRBV7-8 and TRBJ1-2; 8 bases are shared with TRBD1. The receptor was isolated from an adult with an advanced solid tumor such as melanoma, head and neck, liver or kidney cancer. The sequenced sample was CD4+ or CD8+ T cells sorted from blood, obtained in a trial of the OX40 agonist ivuxolimab. CDR3 sequence: CASSFDRGDYGYTF. The CDR3, as DNA: TGTGCCAGCAGCTTCGACAGGGGAGACTATGGCTACACCTTC.